Each of the 4 T cell receptor beta chains below was sequenced from the same sample in a study of breast tumors, draining lymph nodes, adjacent tissues. Via MiXCR, TCRdb re-called the multiplex PCR reads, giving one row per CDR3 protein. Here the sample spans around 300,000 distinct CDR3 sequences, roughly 31% being singletons. Samples came from axillary lymph nodes draining the breast cancer. Material: axillary lymph node tissue. The receptors shown here come from a female donor with breast cancer. Some clones in this sample may be carry-over from other donors' samples.

The sample holds one count of this clonotype. The rearrangement joins TRBV2 to TRBJ2-5, with 8 bases matching TRBD1. Losses at the gene ends were 8 bases for V and 6 bases for J; bases not matched to a gene: 2. The germline CDR1 and CDR2 sequences are SNHLY and FYNNEI. This CDR3 spans 11 amino acids. Here the CDR3 reads CASGRGQTQYF. The CDR3 bases are TGTGCCAGCGGCAGGGGGCAGACCCAGTACTTC.

Regarding this clonotype: A much larger clone sits a single nucleotide away, making a read error possible. V gene TRBV20-1 combines with J gene TRBJ2-1; D might be TRBD2 (5 bases). V gave up 6 bases and J gave up 6 bases, with 9 bases separating them. This CDR3 comprises 11 residues. Germline lookup yields CDR1 DFQATT and CDR2 SNEGSKA (reference sequence). This chain's CDR3 is CSARGFNEQFF. The DNA for the CDR3 is TGCAGTGCCCGGGGTTTCAATGAGCAGTTCTTC.

There are many counts of this clonotype. V and J are TRBV28 and TRBJ2-7, with 8 bases lining up with TRBD2. J lost 4 bases, V lost 5 bases, and 7 bases had no gene match. CDR1 and CDR2 (germline): MDHEN, SYDVKM. The CDR3 is 14 residues long. The CDR3 nucleotides read TGTGCCAGCAGTAGGGCGGGAGGAAGTTACGAGCAGTACTTC. This sequence encodes CASSRAGGSYEQYF.

This chain connects TRBV29-1 to TRBJ1-2; D is ambiguous. V shed 8 bases and J shed 7 bases, with 14 bases lying between them. The CDR3 spans 11 residues. Per germline, CDR1 SQVTM and CDR2 ANQGSEA. The CDR3 spells CSLAGSGGYTF. CDR3 DNA: TGCAGCTTAGCCGGGAGTGGTGGCTACACCTTC.